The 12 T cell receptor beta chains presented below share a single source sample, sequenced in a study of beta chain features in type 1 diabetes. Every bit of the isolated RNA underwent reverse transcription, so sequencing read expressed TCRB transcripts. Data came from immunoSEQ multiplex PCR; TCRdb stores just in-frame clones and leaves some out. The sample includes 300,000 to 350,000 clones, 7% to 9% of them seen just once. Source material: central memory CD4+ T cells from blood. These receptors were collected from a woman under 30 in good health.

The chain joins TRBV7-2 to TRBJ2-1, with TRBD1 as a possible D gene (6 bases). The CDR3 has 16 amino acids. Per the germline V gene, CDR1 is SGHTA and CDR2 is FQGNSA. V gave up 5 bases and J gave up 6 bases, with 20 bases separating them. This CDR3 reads CASSPMARGASNEQFF. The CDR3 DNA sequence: TGTGCCAGCAGCCCTATGGCCAGGGGAGCCTCCAATGAGCAGTTCTTC.

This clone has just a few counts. The CDR3: CASSPTGSGNEKLFF. CDR3 coding DNA: TGTGCCAGCAGCCCGACAGGGTCTGGTAATGAAAAACTGTTTTTT. V and J are TRBV6-5 and TRBJ1-4, with 7 nucleotides matching TRBD1. Germline V gene lookup returns CDR1 MNHEY and CDR2 SVGAGI. With V trimmed by 6 bases and J by 4 bases, 8 bases remained unmatched. The CDR3 contains 15 residues.

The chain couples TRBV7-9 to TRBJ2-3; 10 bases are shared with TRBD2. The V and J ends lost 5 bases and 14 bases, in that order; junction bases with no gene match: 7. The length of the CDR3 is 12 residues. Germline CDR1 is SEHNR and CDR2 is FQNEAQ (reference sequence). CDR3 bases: TGTGCCAGCAGCCAGGAATCTAGCGGGGGGTATTTT. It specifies CASSQESSGGYF. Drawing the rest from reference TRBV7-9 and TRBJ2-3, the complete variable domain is DTGVSQNPRHKITKRGQNVTFRCDPISEHNRLYWYRQTLGQGPEFLTYFQNEAQLEKSRLLSDRFSAERPKGSFSTLEIQRTEQGDSAMYLCASSQESSGGYFGPGTRLTVL.

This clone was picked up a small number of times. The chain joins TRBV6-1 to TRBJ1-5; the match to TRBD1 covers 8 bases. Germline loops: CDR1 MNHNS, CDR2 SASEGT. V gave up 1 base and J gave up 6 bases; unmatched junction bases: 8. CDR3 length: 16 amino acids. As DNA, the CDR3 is TGTGCCAGCAGTGAAGGAGGACAGGGAGGCGGTCAGCCCCAGCATTTT. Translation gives CASSEGGQGGGQPQHF.

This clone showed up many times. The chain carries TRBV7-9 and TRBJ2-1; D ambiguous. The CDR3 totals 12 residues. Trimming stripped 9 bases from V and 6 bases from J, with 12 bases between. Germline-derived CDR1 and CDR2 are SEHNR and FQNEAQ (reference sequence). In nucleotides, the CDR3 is TGTGCCAGTTCGAGAGGAGTCAATGAGCAGTTCTTC. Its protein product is CASSRGVNEQFF. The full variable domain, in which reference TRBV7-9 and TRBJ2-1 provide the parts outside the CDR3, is DTGVSQNPRHKITKRGQNVTFRCDPISEHNRLYWYRQTLGQGPEFLTYFQNEAQLEKSRLLSDRFSAERPKGSFSTLEIQRTEQGDSAMYLCASSRGVNEQFFGPGTRLTVL.

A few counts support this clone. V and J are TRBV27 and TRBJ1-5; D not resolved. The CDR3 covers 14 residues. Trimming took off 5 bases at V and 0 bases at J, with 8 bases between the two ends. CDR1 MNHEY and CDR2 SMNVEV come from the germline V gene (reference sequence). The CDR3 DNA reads TGTGCCAGCAGTGGTGGGTTTAGCAATCAGCCCCAGCATTTT. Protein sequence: CASSGGFSNQPQHF.

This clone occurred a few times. In DNA form, the CDR3 reads TGTGCCATCGGGTACGAGCAGTACTTC. Its protein product is CAIGYEQYF. The chain recombines TRBV10-3 with TRBJ2-7, with D unclear. CDR1 ENHRY and CDR2 SYGVKD come from the germline V gene. V was cut by 8 bases and J by 4 bases, with 3 bases left in between. This CDR3 comprises 9 residues.

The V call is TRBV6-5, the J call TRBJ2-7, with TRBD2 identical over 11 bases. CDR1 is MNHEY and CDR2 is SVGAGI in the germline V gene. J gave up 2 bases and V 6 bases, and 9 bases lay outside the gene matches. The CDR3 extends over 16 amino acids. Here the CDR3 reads CASRYGTSGSTYEQYF. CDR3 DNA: TGTGCCAGCAGGTACGGAACTAGCGGGAGCACCTACGAGCAGTACTTC.

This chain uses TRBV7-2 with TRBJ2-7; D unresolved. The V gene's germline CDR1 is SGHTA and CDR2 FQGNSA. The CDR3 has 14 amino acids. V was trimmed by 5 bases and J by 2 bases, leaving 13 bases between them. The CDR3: CASSPQPATYEQYF. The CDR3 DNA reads TGTGCCAGCAGCCCTCAGCCCGCCACCTACGAGCAGTACTTC.

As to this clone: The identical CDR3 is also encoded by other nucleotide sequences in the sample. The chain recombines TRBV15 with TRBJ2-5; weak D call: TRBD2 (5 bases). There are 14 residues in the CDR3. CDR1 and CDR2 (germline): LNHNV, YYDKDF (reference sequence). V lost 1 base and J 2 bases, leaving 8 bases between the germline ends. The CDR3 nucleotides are TGTGCCACCAGCAGAGGCCGGGGTCAAGAGACCCAGTACTTC. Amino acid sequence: CATSRGRGQETQYF.

CDR3: CSARRSTNDNEQFF. In DNA form, the CDR3 reads TGCAGCGCCCGGAGGAGCACCAATGACAATGAGCAGTTCTTC. This rearrangement joins TRBV29-1 to TRBJ2-1, with D possibly being TRBD2 (5 bases). The germline V gene has CDR1 SQVTM and CDR2 ANQGSEA. Trimming stripped 7 bases from V and 5 bases from J, with 18 bases between. This CDR3 comprises 14 residues.

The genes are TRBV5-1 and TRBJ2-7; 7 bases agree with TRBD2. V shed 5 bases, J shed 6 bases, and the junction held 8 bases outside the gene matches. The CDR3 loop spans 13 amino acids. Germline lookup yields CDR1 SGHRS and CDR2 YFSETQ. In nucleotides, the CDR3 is TGCGCCAGCAGAAGAGGGCTAGCGGTCGAGCAGTACTTC. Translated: CASRRGLAVEQYF.